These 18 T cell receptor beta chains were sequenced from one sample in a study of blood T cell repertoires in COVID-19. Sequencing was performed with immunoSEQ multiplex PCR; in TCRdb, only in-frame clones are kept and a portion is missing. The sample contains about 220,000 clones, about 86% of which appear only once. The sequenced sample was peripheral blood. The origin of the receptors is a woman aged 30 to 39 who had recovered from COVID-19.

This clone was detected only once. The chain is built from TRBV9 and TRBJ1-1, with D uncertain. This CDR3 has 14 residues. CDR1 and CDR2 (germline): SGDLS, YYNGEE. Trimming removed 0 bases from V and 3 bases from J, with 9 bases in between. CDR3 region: CASSVGSMDTEAFF. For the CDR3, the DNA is TGTGCCAGCAGCGTAGGGAGTATGGACACTGAAGCTTTCTTT. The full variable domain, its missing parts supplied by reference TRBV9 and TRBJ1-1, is DSGVTQTPKHLITATGQRVTLRCSPRSGDLSVYWYQQSLDQGLQFLIQYYNGEERAKGNILERFSAQQFPDLHSELNLSSLELGDSALYFCASSVGSMDTEAFFGQGTRLTVV.

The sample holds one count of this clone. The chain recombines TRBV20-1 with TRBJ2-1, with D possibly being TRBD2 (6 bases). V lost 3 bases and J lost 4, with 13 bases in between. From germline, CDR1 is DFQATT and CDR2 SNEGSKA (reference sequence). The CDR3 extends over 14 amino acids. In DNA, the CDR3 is TGCAGTGCTAGTTTCGGGAGAGGGTACAATGAGCAGTTCTTC. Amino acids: CSASFGRGYNEQFF.

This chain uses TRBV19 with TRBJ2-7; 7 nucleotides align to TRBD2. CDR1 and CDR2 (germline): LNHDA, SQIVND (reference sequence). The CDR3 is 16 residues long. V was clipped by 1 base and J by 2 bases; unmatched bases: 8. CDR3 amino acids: CASSIVRREVTYEQYF. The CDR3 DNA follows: TGTGCCAGTAGTATAGTCCGCCGGGAGGTGACCTACGAGCAGTACTTC.

Written as DNA, the CDR3 is TGCGCCAGCAGCCAAGATCTTTCGGACAGGGGGGCCTACGAGCAGTACTTC. This translates into CASSQDLSDRGAYEQYF. The gene calls are TRBV4-1 and TRBJ2-7; 10 bases are shared with TRBD1. J gave up 2 bases and V 0 bases, and 7 bases lay outside the gene matches. The CDR3 loop spans 17 amino acids. CDR1 is MGHRA and CDR2 is YSYEKL in the germline V gene.

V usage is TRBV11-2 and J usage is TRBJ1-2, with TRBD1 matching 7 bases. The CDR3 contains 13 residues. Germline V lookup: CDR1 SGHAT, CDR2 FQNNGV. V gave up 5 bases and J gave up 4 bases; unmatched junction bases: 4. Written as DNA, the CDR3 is TGTGCCAGCAGCCCTGACAGGGCCTATGGCTACACCTTC. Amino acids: CASSPDRAYGYTF.

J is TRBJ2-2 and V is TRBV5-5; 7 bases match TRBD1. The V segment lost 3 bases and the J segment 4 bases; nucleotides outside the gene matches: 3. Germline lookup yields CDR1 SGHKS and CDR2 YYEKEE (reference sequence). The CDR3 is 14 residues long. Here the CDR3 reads CASSWTGGTGELFF. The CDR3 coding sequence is TGTGCCAGCAGCTGGACAGGAGGCACCGGGGAGCTGTTTTTT.

The CDR3, as DNA: TGTGCCAGCAGCGGTCAGGGAGGGGACCAAGAGACCCAGTACTTC. Its translation is CASSGQGGDQETQYF. The chain couples TRBV9 to TRBJ2-5, with TRBD2 matching over 7 bases. The V and J ends lost 3 bases and 0 bases, in that order; junction bases with no gene match: 5. The CDR3 spans 15 residues. The germline gives CDR1 SGDLS, CDR2 YYNGEE.

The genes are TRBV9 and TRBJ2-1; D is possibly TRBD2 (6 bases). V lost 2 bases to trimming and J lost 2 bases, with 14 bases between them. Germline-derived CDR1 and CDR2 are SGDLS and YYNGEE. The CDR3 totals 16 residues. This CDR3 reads CASSVKNSGAYNEQFF. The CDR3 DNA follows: TGTGCCAGCAGCGTGAAAAATAGCGGAGCCTACAATGAGCAGTTCTTC.

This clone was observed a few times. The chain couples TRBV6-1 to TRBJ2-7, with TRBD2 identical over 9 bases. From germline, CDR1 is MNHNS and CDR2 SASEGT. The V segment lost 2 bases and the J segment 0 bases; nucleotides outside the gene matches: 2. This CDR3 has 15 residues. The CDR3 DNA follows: TGTGCCAGCAGTGAAAAAGCGGGAGGCTCCTACGAGCAGTACTTC. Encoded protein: CASSEKAGGSYEQYF.

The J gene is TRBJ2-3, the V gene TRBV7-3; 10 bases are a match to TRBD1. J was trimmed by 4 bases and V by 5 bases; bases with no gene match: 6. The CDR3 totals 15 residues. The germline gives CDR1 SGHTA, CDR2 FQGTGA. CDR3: CASSRFGQGADTQYF. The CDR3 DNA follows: TGTGCCAGCAGCCGATTCGGACAGGGGGCAGATACGCAGTATTTT. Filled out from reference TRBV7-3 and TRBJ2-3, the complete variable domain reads GAGVSQTPSNKVTEKGKYVELRCDPISGHTALYWYRQSLGQGPEFLIYFQGTGAADDSGLPNDRFFAVRPEGSVSTLKIQRTERGDSAVYLCASSRFGQGADTQYFGPGTRLTVL.

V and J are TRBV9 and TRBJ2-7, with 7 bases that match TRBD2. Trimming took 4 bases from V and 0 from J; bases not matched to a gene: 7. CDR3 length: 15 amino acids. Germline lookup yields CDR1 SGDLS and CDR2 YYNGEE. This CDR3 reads CASSRQGRASYEQYF. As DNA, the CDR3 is TGTGCCAGCAGCAGGCAAGGGAGGGCCTCCTACGAGCAGTACTTC.

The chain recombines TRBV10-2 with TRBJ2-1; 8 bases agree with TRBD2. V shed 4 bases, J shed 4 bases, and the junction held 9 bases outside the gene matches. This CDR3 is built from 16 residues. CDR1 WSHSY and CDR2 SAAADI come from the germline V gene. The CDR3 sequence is CASSVTSGLVYNEQFF. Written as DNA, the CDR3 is TGCGCCAGCAGTGTAACTAGCGGACTAGTTTACAATGAGCAGTTCTTC.

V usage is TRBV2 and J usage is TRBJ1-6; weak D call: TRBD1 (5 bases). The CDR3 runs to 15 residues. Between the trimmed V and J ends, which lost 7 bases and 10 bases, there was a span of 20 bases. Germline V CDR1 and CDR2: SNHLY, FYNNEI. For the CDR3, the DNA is TGTGCCAGCACCCCTGGACATGTCGAGAGGTCACCCCTCCACTTT. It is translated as CASTPGHVERSPLHF. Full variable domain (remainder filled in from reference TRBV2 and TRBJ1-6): EPEVTQTPSHQVTQMGQEVILRCVPISNHLYFYWYRQILGQKVEFLVSFYNNEISEKSEIFDDQFSVERPDGSNFTLKIRSTKLEDSAMYFCASTPGHVERSPLHFGNGTRLTVT.

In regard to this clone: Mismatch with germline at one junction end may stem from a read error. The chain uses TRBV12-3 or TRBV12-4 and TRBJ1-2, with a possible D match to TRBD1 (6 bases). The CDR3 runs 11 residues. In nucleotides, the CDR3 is TGTGCCAGCAGTTACGCGGGGGCGCGGGGGTTC. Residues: CASSYAGARGF.

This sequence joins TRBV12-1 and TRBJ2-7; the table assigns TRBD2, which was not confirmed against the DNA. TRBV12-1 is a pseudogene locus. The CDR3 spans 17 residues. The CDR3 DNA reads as TGTGCCAGCAGCTTACAACCCTGGACTAGCGGGCACTACGAGCAGTACTTC. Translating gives CASSLQPWTSGHYEQYF.

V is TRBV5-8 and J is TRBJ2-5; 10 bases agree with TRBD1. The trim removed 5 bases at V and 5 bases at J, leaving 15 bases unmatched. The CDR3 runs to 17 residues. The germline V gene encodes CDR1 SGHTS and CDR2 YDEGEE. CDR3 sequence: CASRTPPGQGSWETQYF. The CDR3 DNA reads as TGTGCCAGCAGAACTCCTCCGGGACAGGGGTCATGGGAGACCCAGTACTTC.

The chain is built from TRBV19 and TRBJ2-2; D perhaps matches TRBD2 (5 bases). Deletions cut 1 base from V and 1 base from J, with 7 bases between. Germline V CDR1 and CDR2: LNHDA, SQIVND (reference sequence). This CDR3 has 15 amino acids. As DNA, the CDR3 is TGTGCCAGTAGTATAGTGAGCGGGAACACCGGGGAGCTGTTTTTT. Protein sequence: CASSIVSGNTGELFF.

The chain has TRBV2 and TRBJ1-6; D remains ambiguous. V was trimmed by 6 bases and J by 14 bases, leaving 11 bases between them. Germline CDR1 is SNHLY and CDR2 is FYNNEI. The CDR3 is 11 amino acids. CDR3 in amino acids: CASSNGVSLHF. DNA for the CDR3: TGTGCCAGCAGCAACGGAGTCTCCCTCCACTTT. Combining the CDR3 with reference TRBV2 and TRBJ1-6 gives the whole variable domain EPEVTQTPSHQVTQMGQEVILRCVPISNHLYFYWYRQILGQKVEFLVSFYNNEISEKSEIFDDQFSVERPDGSNFTLKIRSTKLEDSAMYFCASSNGVSLHFGNGTRLTVT.